The 29 T cell receptor beta chains in this list originate from one sample, sequenced in a study of blood T cell repertoires in COVID-19. Clones were read by immunoSEQ multiplex PCR, and TCRdb kept only the in-frame ones, dropping some. In the table there are more than 250,000 clones, about 90% of which are singletons. The specimen sequenced was PBMCs or T cells enriched from blood (not recorded which). The source is a woman aged 18-30 years with acute COVID-19.

The V gene is TRBV23-1, the J gene TRBJ1-5; D perhaps matches TRBD1 (5 bases). TRBV23-1 is assigned to the ORF class and has an uncertain function. V was shortened by 9 bases and J by 2 bases, with 26 bases between the two germline ends. The CDR3 consists of 18 residues. CDR3 residues: CARTAPSPHVAGNQPQHF. CDR3 nucleotide sequence: TGCGCCAGGACAGCTCCCTCCCCCCATGTTGCCGGCAATCAGCCCCAGCATTTT.

The rearrangement joins TRBV19 to TRBJ1-1; D is possibly TRBD1 (6 bases). CDR3 length: 14 amino acids. Germline V gene lookup returns CDR1 LNHDA and CDR2 SQIVND (reference sequence). The V gene lost 5 bases and the J gene lost 7 bases, with 17 bases spanning the gap. CDR3 residues: CASSLRQEDFEAFF. The CDR3 bases are TGTGCCAGTAGTCTACGACAGGAAGATTTTGAAGCTTTCTTT. Full variable domain (rest looked up from reference TRBV19 and TRBJ1-1): DGGITQSPKYLFRKEGQNVTLSCEQNLNHDAMYWYRQDPGQGLRLIYYSQIVNDFQKGDIAEGYSVSREKKESFPLTVTSAQKNPTAFYLCASSLRQEDFEAFFGQGTRLTVV.

V gene TRBV7-9 combines with J gene TRBJ2-7; D perhaps matches TRBD1 (6 bases). Germline-derived CDR1 and CDR2 are SEHNR and FQNEAQ (reference sequence). Trimming shortened V by 4 bases and J by 7 bases, and 11 bases separated the two germline ends. This CDR3 contains 12 residues. The CDR3 region is CASSSGQAEQYF. The CDR3 DNA reads as TGTGCCAGCAGCTCGGGACAAGCAGAGCAGTACTTC.

The chain employs TRBV27 and TRBJ2-1; D perhaps matches TRBD2 (5 bases). Trimming pared 5 bases from V and 4 bases from J, leaving 21 bases between. The V gene's germline CDR1 is MNHEY and CDR2 SMNVEV (reference sequence). This CDR3 comprises 17 residues. The CDR3 DNA follows: TGTGCCAGCAGTCCCGAGGACTCCAGAAACCTTTACAATGAGCAGTTCTTC. Translating gives CASSPEDSRNLYNEQFF.

The chain carries TRBV7-9 and TRBJ1-6; tentative D call: TRBD1 (6 bases). V dropped 5 bases and J dropped 7 bases, with 12 bases sitting between them. This CDR3 spans 14 amino acids. Germline values: CDR1 SEHNR, CDR2 FQNEAQ (reference sequence). CDR3 coding DNA: TGTGCCAGCAGCCACCGGGACAACAATTCACCCCTCCACTTT. Its translation: CASSHRDNNSPLHF.

The chain uses TRBV30 and TRBJ1-2; D uncertain. Trimming took off 1 base at V and 1 base at J, with 13 bases between the two ends. The CDR3 is 15 amino acids. The V gene's germline CDR1 is GTSNPN and CDR2 SVGIG (reference sequence). CDR3 DNA: TGTGCCTGGAGTGGGACCCCTCGGGGTAACTATGGCTACACCTTC. This sequence encodes CAWSGTPRGNYGYTF. Combining the CDR3 with reference TRBV30 and TRBJ1-2 gives the whole variable domain SQTIHQWPATLVQPVGSPLSLECTVEGTSNPNLYWYRQAAGRGLQLLFYSVGIGQISSEVPQNLSASRPQDRQFILSSKKLLLSDSGFYLCAWSGTPRGNYGYTFGSGTRLTVV.

The gene calls are TRBV2 and TRBJ1-1; D ambiguous. From germline, CDR1 is SNHLY and CDR2 FYNNEI. V gave up 7 bases and J gave up 12 bases, with 18 bases separating them. The CDR3 has 12 residues. This CDR3 reads CASTQVLMFPFF. The CDR3 bases are TGTGCCAGCACCCAGGTACTCATGTTCCCTTTCTTT.

This CDR3 reads CASSVSGGWSNQPQHF. Written as DNA, the CDR3 is TGTGCCAGCAGTGTCTCAGGGGGATGGAGCAATCAGCCCCAGCATTTT. The genes are TRBV28 and TRBJ1-5, with 7 nucleotides matching TRBD1. The trim removed 5 bases at V and 1 base at J, leaving 8 bases unmatched. Germline CDR1 reads MDHEN; CDR2 reads SYDVKM. The CDR3 extends over 16 amino acids. Variable domain in full (rest from reference TRBV28 and TRBJ1-5): DVKVTQSSRYLVKRTGEKVFLECVQDMDHENMFWYRQDPGLGLRLIYFSYDVKMKEKGDIPEGYSVSREKKERFSLILESASTNQTSMYLCASSVSGGWSNQPQHFGDGTRLSIL.

This clone was recorded once. The chain joins TRBV11-3 to TRBJ2-7; the match to TRBD1 covers 8 bases. The CDR3 runs 14 residues. V shed 5 bases, J shed 6 bases, and the junction held 9 bases outside the gene matches. CDR1 is SGHNT, CDR2 YENEEA, per germline. The CDR3 loop is CASSLRTGFGEQYF. CDR3 bases: TGTGCCAGCAGCCTAAGGACAGGGTTTGGCGAGCAGTACTTC. The full variable domain, in which reference TRBV11-3 and TRBJ2-7 provide the parts outside the CDR3, is EAGVVQSPRYKIIEKKQPVAFWCNPISGHNTLYWYLQNLGQGPELLIRYENEEAVDDSQLPKDRFSAERLKGVDSTLKIQPAELGDSAVYLCASSLRTGFGEQYFGPGTRLTVT.

The chain couples TRBV7-2 to TRBJ1-1, with TRBD1 matching 7 bases. Germline CDR1 reads SGHTA; CDR2 reads FQGNSA. Trimming cost V 5 bases and J 0 bases; bases outside gene matches: 6. The CDR3 extends over 15 amino acids. The CDR3 protein is CASSRQTGLNTEAFF. CDR3 nucleotide sequence: TGTGCCAGCAGCCGGCAGACAGGGTTGAACACTGAAGCTTTCTTT.

This rearrangement joins TRBV28 to TRBJ2-7; the match to TRBD2 covers 7 bases. With 6 bases clipped from V and 3 bases from J, the junction kept 5 bases outside the gene matches. CDR3 length: 13 residues. Per germline, CDR1 MDHEN and CDR2 SYDVKM. CDR3 loop: CASSSGANYEQYF. DNA for the CDR3: TGTGCCAGCAGCAGCGGGGCCAACTACGAGCAGTACTTC.

This clone was seen a handful of times. The chain recombines TRBV12-2 with TRBJ2-1; the table names TRBD2, a call not compared with the DNA. TRBV12-2 is annotated as a pseudogene. This CDR3 spans 19 amino acids. The CDR3 sequence is CASRLSPGLLSASYNEQFF. The CDR3 region has the DNA TGTGCAAGTCGCTTGTCTCCGGGACTACTTTCGGCCAGCTACAATGAGCAGTTCTTC.

The chain is built from TRBV7-8 and TRBJ2-2; 8 bases agree with TRBD2. V shed 2 bases and J 4 bases; nucleotides not matched to a gene: 6. The V gene's germline CDR1 is SGHVS and CDR2 FQNEAQ. The CDR3 runs to 16 residues. CDR3 DNA sequence: TGTGCCAGCAGCTTAAGAAGCGGGAGTATCACCGGGGAGCTGTTTTTT. This encodes CASSLRSGSITGELFF.

The chain carries TRBV28 and TRBJ1-5; D is possibly TRBD1 (6 bases). Germline CDR1 reads MDHEN; CDR2 reads SYDVKM. V lost 3 bases and J lost 3, with 9 bases in between. The CDR3 runs 14 residues. The CDR3 reads CASSLAGDNQPQHF. As DNA, the CDR3 is TGTGCCAGCAGTTTGGCAGGGGACAATCAGCCCCAGCATTTT.

This chain connects TRBV15 to TRBJ2-5; 12 bases line up with TRBD2. This CDR3 spans 19 amino acids. Trimming took 1 base from V and 3 from J; bases not matched to a gene: 12. Germline CDR1 and CDR2: LNHNV and YYDKDF (reference sequence). The CDR3 nucleotides read TGTGCCACCAGCAGAGGGGCCCGCGGACTAGCGGGATTCAAAGAGACCCAGTACTTC. Protein sequence: CATSRGARGLAGFKETQYF.

This sequence joins TRBV15 and TRBJ1-4; D is possibly TRBD1 (5 bases). The germline V gene has CDR1 LNHNV and CDR2 YYDKDF (reference sequence). V gave up 5 bases and J gave up 10 bases, with 17 bases separating them. This CDR3 is built from 14 residues. The CDR3 bases are TGTGCCACCAGCCGTCCTCAGGGTGGTCGAAAACTGTTTTTT. Its translation is CATSRPQGGRKLFF. Drawing the rest from reference TRBV15 and TRBJ1-4, the complete variable domain is DAMVIQNPRYQVTQFGKPVTLSCSQTLNHNVMYWYQQKSSQAPKLLFHYYDKDFNNEADTPDNFQSRRPNTSFCFLDIRSPGLGDTAMYLCATSRPQGGRKLFFGSGTQLSVL.

J is TRBJ1-2 and V is TRBV13, with 8 bases lining up with TRBD1. J lost 2 bases, V lost 2 bases, and 7 bases had no gene match. This CDR3 comprises 16 residues. The V gene's germline CDR1 is PRHDT and CDR2 FYEKMQ (reference sequence). In DNA, the CDR3 is TGTGCCAGCAGCTTAAATGGCAGGGGGCGCAACTATGGCTACACCTTC. It yields the protein CASSLNGRGRNYGYTF.

V gene TRBV5-6 combines with J gene TRBJ1-1; no firm D call. The CDR3 spans 16 residues. Germline V gene data show CDR1 as SGHDT and CDR2 as YYEEEE. The germline V and J ends were trimmed by 4 bases and 0 bases, with 16 bases remaining between them. CDR3 in amino acids: CASSLLTGSLNTEAFF. CDR3 nucleotides: TGTGCCAGCAGCCTTCTAACGGGGTCCCTGAACACTGAAGCTTTCTTT. Together with reference TRBV5-6 and TRBJ1-1, the CDR3 gives the full variable domain: DAGVTQSPTHLIKTRGQQVTLRCSPKSGHDTVSWYQQALGQGPQFIFQYYEEEERQRGNFPDRFSGHQFPNYSSELNVNALLLGDSALYLCASSLLTGSLNTEAFFGQGTRLTVV.

In this sample, this clone turned up once. This chain links TRBV28 with TRBJ2-3, with D possibly matching TRBD1 (5 bases). From germline, CDR1 is MDHEN and CDR2 SYDVKM. This CDR3 region has 15 residues. With 3 bases removed from V and 0 bases from J, the gap between germline ends came to 10 bases. CDR3 bases: TGTGCCAGCAGTTTCGACAGCCCTAGCACAGATACGCAGTATTTT. Its protein is CASSFDSPSTDTQYF.

The J gene is TRBJ2-1, the V gene TRBV7-9; 8 bases agree with TRBD2. The CDR3 covers 15 residues. Germline CDR1 is SEHNR and CDR2 is FQNEAQ (reference sequence). Losses at the gene ends were 7 bases for V and 1 base for J; bases not matched to a gene: 6. Written as DNA, the CDR3 is TGTGCCAGCACCGCACCGGGAGGGTCCTACAATGAGCAGTTCTTC. Its protein is CASTAPGGSYNEQFF.

This sequence joins TRBV5-5 and TRBJ2-1, with 8 bases identical to TRBD1. Germline lookup yields CDR1 SGHKS and CDR2 YYEKEE (reference sequence). The V segment lost 4 bases and the J segment 4 bases; nucleotides outside the gene matches: 4. The CDR3 consists of 14 residues. Here the CDR3 DNA reads TGTGCCAGCAGCGGGGGACAGGTATACAATGAGCAGTTCTTC. Its translation is CASSGGQVYNEQFF.

The chain recombines TRBV5-6 with TRBJ2-7, with 14 bases fitting TRBD2. The CDR3 length is 16 residues. Germline values: CDR1 SGHDT, CDR2 YYEEEE. V gave up 2 bases and J gave up 3 bases; unmatched junction bases: 4. The CDR3 nucleotides are TGTGCCAGCAGCTTACCAGGGACTAGCGGGGGCTACGAGCAGTACTTC. Translation: CASSLPGTSGGYEQYF. Using reference TRBV5-6 and TRBJ2-7 for the parts outside the CDR3, the full variable domain is DAGVTQSPTHLIKTRGQQVTLRCSPKSGHDTVSWYQQALGQGPQFIFQYYEEEERQRGNFPDRFSGHQFPNYSSELNVNALLLGDSALYLCASSLPGTSGGYEQYFGPGTRLTVT.

This chain links TRBV4-1 with TRBJ2-5; TRBD2 matches 8 bases. Losses at the gene ends were 4 bases for V and 4 bases for J; bases not matched to a gene: 11. The CDR3 has 16 residues. Germline CDR1 is MGHRA and CDR2 is YSYEKL. CDR3 in amino acids: CASSPRVAGGAETQYF. DNA of the CDR3: TGCGCCAGCAGCCCTCGAGTTGCGGGAGGCGCAGAGACCCAGTACTTC.

The chain links TRBV10-3 to TRBJ2-7; 7 bases agree with TRBD2. Germline V gene lookup returns CDR1 ENHRY and CDR2 SYGVKD. V dropped 6 bases and J dropped 1; count of bases not matched to a gene: 3. The CDR3 runs to 13 residues. CDR3 sequence reads: CAISPSGSYEQYF. CDR3 nucleotide sequence: TGTGCCATCAGCCCTAGCGGATCCTACGAGCAGTACTTC.

The rearrangement uses TRBV7-9 and TRBJ2-7, with a possible D match to TRBD1 (6 bases). Trimming removed 2 bases at V and 2 bases at J, with 13 bases between. Germline V gene data show CDR1 as SEHNR and CDR2 as FQNEAQ (reference sequence). The CDR3 contains 15 residues. The chain's CDR3 is CASSLSTGTAYEQYF. DNA for the CDR3: TGTGCCAGCAGCTTATCCACAGGGACCGCCTACGAGCAGTACTTC.

The chain couples TRBV11-2 to TRBJ2-4, with D possibly TRBD2 on 5 matching bases. Germline V lookup: CDR1 SGHAT, CDR2 FQNNGV. The CDR3 extends over 17 amino acids. Trimming removed 5 bases at V and 2 bases at J, with 19 bases between. CDR3 sequence reads: CASSPSWAAAPKNIQYF. Written as DNA, the CDR3 is TGTGCCAGCAGCCCCTCCTGGGCAGCGGCACCCAAAAACATTCAGTACTTC.

This sequence joins TRBV19 and TRBJ2-1; 14 nucleotides align to TRBD2. CDR1 LNHDA and CDR2 SQIVND come from the germline V gene (reference sequence). This CDR3 region has 20 residues. With V trimmed by 3 bases and J by 0 bases, 10 bases remained unmatched. The CDR3 here is CASSIRTSGRYPSSYNEQFF. The DNA of the CDR3 is TGTGCCAGTAGTATCCGGACTAGCGGGAGGTACCCGAGCTCCTACAATGAGCAGTTCTTC.

In this sample, this clone turned up once. This sequence joins TRBV27 and TRBJ2-7, with 8 bases identical to TRBD1. The CDR3 totals 15 residues. From germline, CDR1 is MNHEY and CDR2 SMNVEV (reference sequence). Losses at the gene ends were 3 bases for V and 0 bases for J; bases not matched to a gene: 4. DNA of the CDR3: TGTGCCAGCAGTTTCAGGGGGCGTTCCTCCTACGAGCAGTACTTC. Its translation: CASSFRGRSSYEQYF.

The chain uses TRBV4-3 and TRBJ2-7; 7 bases fit TRBD1. The ends lost 4 bases at V and 5 bases at J; junction bases unmatched: 17. The CDR3 spans 17 residues. Looked up from germline, CDR1 is LGHNA and CDR2 is YSLEER. The CDR3 loop is CASSPLGTETGIHEQYF. The CDR3 coding sequence is TGCGCCAGCAGCCCTCTTGGAACGGAGACAGGGATCCACGAGCAGTACTTC.